This T cell receptor beta chain was sequenced during a study of T cells in Graves' hyperthyroidism and ophthalmopathy (dated by TCRdb to between 2017 and 2020). For the wider study: Peripheral blood was sampled at the time of initial diagnosis, prior to any treatment. TCR V-J signatures able to tell the groups apart were searched for in a discovery cohort of 100 patients, of whom 43 had Graves' ophthalmopathy and roughly 57 had stable Graves' hyperthyroidism. Prospective prediction of ophthalmopathy was tested in an independent validation cohort consisting of fewer than 20 hyperthyroidism patients and some 15 patients who later progressed to ophthalmopathy. The roughly 100 discovery patients were randomly split 7:3 into training and test sets. Thyroid tissue and blood T-cell repertoires from about six Graves' hyperthyroidism patients were also compared in the study. Following sampling, methimazole starting at 30 mg daily was given to hyperthyroidism patients, and high-dose intravenous methylprednisolone was given to ophthalmopathy patients. The paper describes TCR Vbeta CDR3 sequencing of about 140 peripheral blood samples, made up of around 41 ophthalmopathy patients, some 76 hyperthyroidism patients and about 17 progressor patients. Beyond this particular receptor, the publication reports: During validation, the model predicted progression to ophthalmopathy a median of approximately six months ahead of onset, with 70.59% sensitivity and more than 72% specificity. No statistical method was used to fix the sample size in advance, and group allocation was not hidden from the investigators. A 13 V-J signature model separated ophthalmopathy from stable hyperthyroidism, with 87.88% sensitivity and roughly 84% specificity in cross-validation and 80%/75% in testing. Most expanded thyroid clonotypes (frequency above 0.001) were also detected in blood, suggesting blood repertoires may reflect thyroid immune responses.

Hyperthyroidism patients were aged 18 to 65 years and newly diagnosed, with disease duration of less than 2 months. The study excluded patients with uncontrolled infections, other autoimmune diseases, pregnancy or lactation. Diagnoses were established on the basis of clinical symptoms, serum thyroxine and TRAb, thyroid ultrasound, and orbital computed tomography. For progressor patients, blood was drawn at the first diagnosis of hyperthyroidism, before any ophthalmopathy symptoms had appeared. Ficoll-Paque density gradient centrifugation was used to isolate PBMCs from about 9 ml of fresh peripheral blood. Progressor patients were defined as those initially diagnosed with Graves' hyperthyroidism in whom ophthalmopathy developed during follow-up. Total RNA was extracted using Trizol reagent, and RNA quality was assessed on an Agilent 2100 Bioanalyzer. TCR beta CDR3 regions were amplified from RNA transcripts. A first-round RT-PCR of the TCR CDR3 used the HTBI primer set with the Qiagen OneStep RT-PCR kit. The libraries were constructed in a second round of multiplex PCR and then size-selected and purified. The libraries were sequenced on an Illumina HiSeq2000 using paired-end 100 bp reads. Regarding the original processing steps: Raw data were processed with SOAPnuke, discarding reads with adapters, uncalled bases, mean Phred below 15, or no exact constant-primer or identifier match. High-quality paired reads were merged with COPE v1.2.5, and unique nucleotide sequences were defined as clonotypes. MiTCR v1.1 was used to align the clonotypes against IMGT TRBV, TRBD and TRBJ reference segments. The analysis was restricted to V-J combinations with a frequency above 0.0001, which together covered approximately 99% of the repertoires. A TCS score was defined as the ratio of F50 (clonal expansion) to E x V (chaos), with BLOSUM62-based TCRdist applied between CDR3 peptides within each V-J. Welch's t-statistics and random forest reduced several hundred V-J features to 10 to 15, which were used in a naive Bayes classifier (R e1071). In TCRdb, the public reads were trimmed at Q25 with fastp and aligned with MiXCR, with productive beta chains retained. Each CDR3 protein gets just one entry, which takes the most common genes and DNA from the rows behind it. The authors' filters were not applied to this entry. This sample comprises around 260,000 distinct CDR3 sequences, about 25% of them detected only once. Of the sample, about 30% is held by the ten largest clones.

The germline V gene yields MDHEN for CDR1 and SYDVKM for CDR2. There are 16 amino acids in the CDR3, from cysteine to phenylalanine inclusive. Just the 48-base CDR3 DNA is kept, in frame starting at base 1. Trimming leaves V shorter by 5 bases and J shorter by 9 bases, with the junction holding 14 bases beyond the gene matches. On this clonotype itself: Its antigen is unknown. Base qualities are missing; no much larger clone stands one base away.

Rearrangement joined TRBV28 to TRBJ2-5; TRBD2 lines up with 11 middle nucleotides. This receptor was taken from a man aged 35-49 years with Graves' hyperthyroidism that later progressed to Graves' ophthalmopathy. Sequenced material: blood. The DNA sequence follows: TGTGCCAGCAGTGGGGTTGATAGCGGGAGGGAAGGGGCCCAGTACTTC. The translation is CASSGVDSGREGAQYF.